The 21 T cell receptor beta chains listed next were all sequenced from one sample in a study of blood T cell repertoires in COVID-19. Assay: immunoSEQ multiplex PCR; the TCRdb copy retains only in-frame clones and omits some. Of under 30,000 clones in the sample, roughly nine tenths were seen once. Sequenced input: peripheral blood. All receptors come from a human donor in a cohort sampled during active COVID-19.

CDR3 DNA sequence: TGTGCCAGCAGCTTCGGACAGAGCACCATATATTTT. This sequence encodes CASSFGQSTIYF. The chain has TRBV7-2 and TRBJ1-3; possibly TRBD1 for D (6 bases). V lost 3 bases and J 9 bases, leaving 9 bases between the germline ends. The CDR3 is made up of 12 amino acids. Germline V gene sequence: CDR1 SGHTA, CDR2 FQGNSA.

This chain connects TRBV24-1 to TRBJ2-3; D may be TRBD2 (6 bases). The ends were cut back, 9 bases at V and 6 bases at J, with 12 bases in the middle. Germline V gene lookup returns CDR1 KGHDR and CDR2 SFDVKD. There are 12 residues in the CDR3. Here the CDR3 reads CATGGTIDTQYF. CDR3 nucleotide sequence: TGTGCCACCGGCGGGACGATTGATACGCAGTATTTT.

The chain carries TRBV19 and TRBJ1-6; 9 positions agree with TRBD1. The V and J ends lost 5 bases and 4 bases, in that order; junction bases with no gene match: 6. The CDR3 loop spans 16 amino acids. The germline V gene has CDR1 LNHDA and CDR2 SQIVND (reference sequence). CDR3 sequence: CASSVGQGVYNSPLHF. In nucleotides, the CDR3 is TGTGCCAGTAGTGTGGGACAGGGAGTGTATAATTCACCCCTCCACTTT.

The count of this clone is one. V gene TRBV27 combines with J gene TRBJ2-3; 9 bases are shared with TRBD1. The germline CDR1 and CDR2 sequences are MNHEY and SMNVEV (reference sequence). V lost 6 bases, J lost 1 base, and 8 bases stayed unmatched. The CDR3 runs to 16 residues. The CDR3 spells CASSVTRQGGTDTQYF. CDR3 bases: TGTGCCAGCAGCGTGACCCGACAGGGGGGCACAGATACGCAGTATTTT.

This clone showed up just a few times. V gene TRBV7-2 combines with J gene TRBJ1-1, with TRBD1 matching 7 bases. After removal of 5 bases from V and 1 base from J, the junction contained 7 bases not matched to a gene. Looked up from germline, CDR1 is SGHTA and CDR2 is FQGNSA. This CDR3 region has 15 residues. CDR3 nucleotides: TGTGCCAGCAGCCCCCCGGGACAGAGGAACACTGAAGCTTTCTTT. This gives the protein CASSPPGQRNTEAFF.

The chain links TRBV29-1 to TRBJ2-5; 10 bases line up with TRBD2. Germline V lookup: CDR1 SQVTM, CDR2 ANQGSEA. V lost 8 bases to trimming and J lost 4 bases; unmatched junction nucleotides: 10. This CDR3 is built from 14 residues. CDR3 loop: CSIRAGGPTETQYF. DNA of the CDR3: TGCAGCATAAGAGCGGGGGGGCCGACAGAGACCCAGTACTTC.

The rearrangement links TRBV6-6 to TRBJ2-7, with TRBD1 as a possible D gene (5 bases). Germline CDR1 is MNHNY and CDR2 is SVGAGI (reference sequence). V shed 4 bases and J shed 9 bases, with 10 bases lying between them. There are 11 residues in the CDR3. CDR3 DNA: TGTGCCAGCAGTTCCCAGGGCGTGCAGTACTTC. Translation: CASSSQGVQYF.

V usage is TRBV28 and J usage is TRBJ1-4, with 8 bases that match TRBD1. CDR3 length: 15 amino acids. J gave up 8 bases and V 5 bases, and 10 bases lay outside the gene matches. CDR1 and CDR2 (germline): MDHEN, SYDVKM. CDR3 region: CASSPPRTGNEKLFF. Here the CDR3 DNA reads TGTGCCAGCAGTCCTCCCAGGACAGGGAACGAAAAACTGTTTTTT.

This chain uses TRBV2 with TRBJ2-7; 7 bases are shared with TRBD2. Germline CDR1 reads SNHLY; CDR2 reads FYNNEI. The junction had 0 bases not matched to a gene; V was cut back by 1 base and J by 3 bases. The CDR3 is 13 residues long. CDR3 protein: CASSEGDYYEQYF. As DNA, the CDR3 is TGTGCCAGCAGTGAAGGGGACTACTACGAGCAGTACTTC. Combining the CDR3 with reference TRBV2 and TRBJ2-7 gives the whole variable domain EPEVTQTPSHQVTQMGQEVILRCVPISNHLYFYWYRQILGQKVEFLVSFYNNEISEKSEIFDDQFSVERPDGSNFTLKIRSTKLEDSAMYFCASSEGDYYEQYFGPGTRLTVT.

The chain employs TRBV18 and TRBJ2-1, with 7 bases lining up with TRBD2. CDR3 length: 11 residues. The trim removed 2 bases at V and 14 bases at J, leaving 3 bases unmatched. Germline loops: CDR1 KGHSH, CDR2 LQKENI. The CDR3 DNA is TGTGCCAGCTCACCAGAGCGGGGAAAGTTCTTC. Amino acid sequence: CASSPERGKFF. Using reference TRBV18 and TRBJ2-1 for the parts outside the CDR3, the full variable domain is NAGVMQNPRHLVRRRGQEARLRCSPMKGHSHVYWYRQLPEEGLKFMVYLQKENIIDESGMPKERFSAEFPKEGPSILRIQQVVRGDSAAYFCASSPERGKFFGPGTRLTVL.

The chain is built from TRBV7-8 and TRBJ2-2; TRBD2 agrees at 9 bases. This CDR3 is built from 15 residues. J lost 2 bases, V lost 5 bases, and 3 bases had no gene match. CDR1 is SGHVS, CDR2 FQNEAQ, per germline. The CDR3 DNA is TGTGCCAGCAGCGCGGGGGGGCTAAACACCGGGGAGCTGTTTTTT. This codes for CASSAGGLNTGELFF.

The chain uses TRBV25-1 and TRBJ2-5, with D possibly being TRBD2 (6 bases). In germline, CDR1 is MGHDK, CDR2 SYGVNS. With 3 bases removed from V and 5 bases from J, the gap between germline ends came to 13 bases. CDR3 length: 14 amino acids. The CDR3 loop reads CASSEGGPGETQYF. The CDR3 bases are TGTGCCAGCAGTGAGGGAGGCCCAGGGGAGACCCAGTACTTC.

The chain joins TRBV4-1 to TRBJ2-7; 11 nucleotides agree with TRBD2. V was clipped by 2 bases and J by 5 bases; unmatched bases: 8. From germline, CDR1 is MGHRA and CDR2 YSYEKL. This CDR3 comprises 16 residues. For the CDR3, the DNA is TGCGCCAGCAGCCAAAATAGCGGGGGGGTTATCCACGAGCAGTACTTC. It specifies CASSQNSGGVIHEQYF.

V usage is TRBV7-9 and J usage is TRBJ2-7; perhaps TRBD1 as D (6 bases). This CDR3 spans 14 amino acids. V was pared by 4 bases and J by 1 base, with 11 bases between. Germline assignment: CDR1 SEHNR and CDR2 FQNEAQ (reference sequence). The CDR3 nucleotides read TGTGCCAGCAGCTCACCGGGACAATCCTACGAGCAGTACTTC. This gives the protein CASSSPGQSYEQYF.

The genes are TRBV10-3 and TRBJ1-2; 9 nucleotides line up with TRBD1. This CDR3 spans 15 amino acids. Germline values: CDR1 ENHRY, CDR2 SYGVKD. V dropped 7 bases and J dropped 8; count of bases not matched to a gene: 14. The CDR3 DNA follows: TGTGCCATCACACAACAGGACAGGGGCGCGGGGGGCTACACCTTC. Residues: CAITQQDRGAGGYTF.

The chain joins TRBV5-6 to TRBJ2-1; D remains unclear. This CDR3 spans 13 amino acids. V shed 2 bases and J shed 6 bases, with 9 bases lying between them. Germline CDR1 SGHDT, CDR2 YYEEEE. CDR3 region: CASSLYGANEQFF. The DNA of the CDR3 is TGTGCCAGCAGCTTATACGGAGCCAATGAGCAGTTCTTC.

CDR3 bases: TGTGCCAGCAGTTTCAGTGTTTTTGGGACTAGCGGGTACAATGAGCAGTTCTTC. Translation gives CASSFSVFGTSGYNEQFF. The chain links TRBV27 to TRBJ2-1; 12 nucleotides line up with TRBD2. Germline loops: CDR1 MNHEY, CDR2 SMNVEV (reference sequence). The length of the CDR3 is 18 residues. Trimming cost V 3 bases and J 4 bases; bases outside gene matches: 10.

The rearrangement links TRBV28 to TRBJ1-1, with 7 bases matching TRBD1. Losses at the gene ends were 5 bases for V and 5 bases for J; bases not matched to a gene: 23. Germline values: CDR1 MDHEN, CDR2 SYDVKM. The length of the CDR3 is 19 residues. The DNA for the CDR3 is TGTGCCAGCAGTCTCCCCGAGACCTTTTTAAGGGGGCGCCGAACTGAAGCTTTCTTT. Its translation: CASSLPETFLRGRRTEAFF.

This rearrangement joins TRBV11-1 to TRBJ2-1; D remains unclear. The length of the CDR3 is 12 residues. Trimming left V 5 bases short and J 16 bases short, with 18 bases between. Looked up from germline, CDR1 is SGHAT and CDR2 is FQDESV (reference sequence). As DNA, the CDR3 is TGTGCCAGCAGCATGCTAGGAACCCCACCCTTCTTC. The encoded protein is CASSMLGTPPFF.

CDR3 sequence reads: CASSVRTGGNQPQHF. CDR3 nucleotides: TGTGCCAGCAGCGTCAGGACAGGGGGGAATCAGCCCCAGCATTTT. This chain joins TRBV4-2 and TRBJ1-5; TRBD1 agrees at 10 bases. The CDR3 is 15 amino acids. Trimming cost V 5 bases and J 4 bases; bases outside gene matches: 5. The germline V gene has CDR1 LGHNA and CDR2 YNFKEQ.

The chain combines TRBV4-3 with TRBJ2-1; 11 bases map to TRBD2. The CDR3 extends over 16 amino acids. The V and J ends lost 0 bases and 8 bases, in that order; junction bases with no gene match: 6. Germline V gene data show CDR1 as LGHNA and CDR2 as YSLEER. In DNA, the CDR3 is TGCGCCAGCAGCCAAGATCGTAGCGGGGGGGCCGATGAGCAGTTCTTC. It yields the protein CASSQDRSGGADEQFF.